This TCR beta chain was sequenced for a study of T cells in localized non-small cell lung cancer. Study observations and caveats: Uninvolved adjacent lung showed the highest T cell clonality, exceeding tumor. In adjacent lung appeared a median about 58 of the top 100 tumor clones. Sequencing was restricted to one tumor region; therefore, heterogeneity remains possible.

The CDR3 length is 17 residues. Deletions cut 3 bases from V and 5 bases from J, with 19 bases between. CDR1 and CDR2 (germline): LNHDA, SQIVND (reference sequence). Repertoires were generated with immunoSEQ multiplex PCR, while TCRdb's copy carries only in-frame clones and drops some. The repertoire includes around 130,000 clones, 80% to 90% of them detected once, and approximately 1.5% sits in the top ten. For this clone: Its antigen is not identified.

This receptor was identified in a female donor over 55 with stage I lung adenocarcinoma. The chain couples TRBV19 to TRBJ2-2; D is unresolved. The source material was peripheral blood, sampled before any cancer treatment. CDR3 loop: CASSMGSVVGRTGELFF. The CDR3 DNA sequence: TGTGCCAGTAGTATGGGCAGTGTCGTGGGTAGGACCGGGGAGCTGTTTTTT.